This paragraph reports one T cell receptor beta chain. This CDR3 spans 19 amino acids. Germline CDR1 and CDR2: LGHNT and FRNRAP. After removal of 6 bases from V and 1 base from J, the junction contained 16 bases not matched to a gene. The sample originates from a study of blood T cell repertoires in COVID-19. The assay was immunoSEQ multiplex PCR, and TCRdb's table has in-frame clones only and misses some. In the table there are roughly 250,000 clones, around 87% of which are singletons. Sequences were obtained from PBMCs or T cells enriched from blood (not recorded which). The clonotype comes from a woman in her forties or fifties who had recovered from COVID-19. The J gene is TRBJ2-2, the V gene TRBV12-5; 8 bases match TRBD1. CDR3 amino acids: CASGSGTGYVGWNTGELFF. In nucleotides, the CDR3 is TGTGCTAGTGGGTCCGGGACAGGCTACGTGGGTTGGAACACCGGGGAGCTGTTTTTT.